Shown below are 9 T cell receptor beta chains from a single sample sequenced in a study of HIV-infected children after antiretroviral therapy interruption. Treatment defined: PENTA 11 planned treatment interruption arm or continuous ART arm. A 3' RACE protocol on RNA, with unique molecular identifiers, produced the TCR library. TCRdb analysed the 3' RACE reads with MiXCR anew, one entry per CDR3 protein. The profile shows 7,000 or so distinct CDR3 sequences, more than 15% of them singletons. The sequences come from CD45RO+ CD8+ T cells from PBMCs, pooled from several time points, collected from a donor given antiretroviral therapy, either interrupted or continuous. Regarding subset: memory CD8+ CD45RO+ CD45RA- T cells. All receptors derive from a pool of human donors with HIV.

This clonotype was observed a handful of times. The chain recombines TRBV18 with TRBJ2-3; possible D gene TRBD1, 6 bases. The CDR3 consists of 15 residues. The V end was cut by 2 bases, the J end by 5 bases, with 14 bases between. CDR1 is KGHSH and CDR2 is LQKENI in the germline V gene. The CDR3 protein is CASSPGGAEKDTQYF. In DNA, the CDR3 is TGTGCCAGCTCACCAGGGGGCGCGGAAAAAGATACGCAGTATTTT.

This clonotype is deemed medium-sized. The chain links TRBV13 to TRBJ1-5; D remains unclear. The V and J ends lost 3 bases and 5 bases respectively, with 8 bases between them. The CDR3 spans 13 residues. CDR1 is PRHDT, CDR2 FYEKMQ, per germline (reference sequence). The CDR3 protein is CASSFTPYQPQHF. The CDR3 bases are TGTGCCAGCAGCTTCACCCCCTATCAGCCCCAGCATTTT.

This clonotype is judged medium-sized. The chain links TRBV12-3 or TRBV12-4 to TRBJ2-3; possible D gene TRBD2, 5 bases. The CDR3 runs 13 residues. Trimming removed 5 bases at V and 3 bases at J, with 9 bases between. Written as DNA, the CDR3 is TGTGCCAGCAGTCGGGATCCAACAGATACGCAGTATTTT. As protein: CASSRDPTDTQYF.

By share, this clonotype ranks as medium-sized (0.01 to 0.1%). The chain couples TRBV6-4 to TRBJ2-1; 8 bases match TRBD2. Germline V gene data show CDR1 as MRHNA and CDR2 as SNTAGT. The CDR3 spans 15 residues. V lost 0 bases to trimming and J lost 7 bases; unmatched junction nucleotides: 5. CDR3 DNA: TGTGCCAGCAGTGACTCGACTAGCGAGGCGAATGAGCAGTTCTTC. It codes for CASSDSTSEANEQFF.

This clonotype turned up a few times. The chain employs TRBV29-1 and TRBJ1-1, with D unclear. The V gene's germline CDR1 is SQVTM and CDR2 ANQGSEA. V was clipped by 4 bases and J by 4 bases, with 7 bases between them. CDR3 length equals 11 residues. The CDR3 loop is CSVAVSTEAFF. The CDR3 DNA sequence: TGCAGCGTTGCTGTTTCCACTGAAGCTTTCTTT.

The chain recombines TRBV5-1 with TRBJ2-2; tentative D call: TRBD1 (5 bases). Germline V CDR1 and CDR2: SGHRS, YFSETQ. V was cut by 0 bases and J by 0 bases, with 12 bases left in between. The CDR3 contains 17 residues. The CDR3 here is CASSLAYDSPNTGELFF. CDR3 DNA sequence: TGCGCCAGCAGCTTGGCCTATGACAGTCCGAACACCGGGGAGCTGTTTTTT.

This clonotype occurred many times. J is TRBJ2-7 and V is TRBV21-1; TRBD1, the D gene given by the table, was not confirmed from the DNA. TRBV21-1 is deemed a pseudogene. There are 14 residues in the CDR3. The CDR3 here is CAIAGTGAYYEQYF. The CDR3 DNA sequence: TGTGCCATCGCCGGGACAGGGGCCTACTACGAGCAGTACTTC.

In its sample, this clonotype was seen many times. The chain has TRBV5-5 and TRBJ2-2; 8 positions agree with TRBD2. V dropped 1 base and J dropped 5; count of bases not matched to a gene: 7. Germline-derived CDR1 and CDR2 are SGHKS and YYEKEE (reference sequence). The CDR3 covers 16 residues. Here the CDR3 reads CASSLRREGRTGELFF. The CDR3 DNA sequence: TGTGCCAGCAGCTTGAGACGGGAGGGCCGGACCGGGGAGCTGTTTTTT.

This clonotype was seen at least ten times. The CDR3 DNA follows: TGTGCCAGCAGCTTAGTTCGGGGGAACACCTATGGCTACACCTTC. Protein sequence: CASSLVRGNTYGYTF. V and J are TRBV11-2 and TRBJ1-2, with D possibly matching TRBD1 (5 bases). CDR1 SGHAT and CDR2 FQNNGV come from the germline V gene. The CDR3 is made up of 15 amino acids. V was shortened by 1 base and J by 4 bases, with 13 bases between the two germline ends.